The clone carrying this T cell receptor (beta chain) has a handful of counts. J lost 0 bases, V lost 2 bases, and 7 bases had no gene match. CDR1 and CDR2 (germline): GTSNPN, SVGIG (reference sequence). The CDR3 sequence is 16 residues long. Using immunoSEQ multiplex PCR, the repertoire was profiled, and TCRdb retains in-frame clones only, with some absent. The table records 32,000 or so clones, roughly 88% of them present only once. This specimen comes from a study of T cells in localized non-small cell lung cancer. The V and J genes are TRBV30 and TRBJ1-5, with 7 positions matching TRBD1. This receptor was taken from a man between 40 and 69 years old with stage I lung adenocarcinoma. The source material was peripheral blood, sampled before any cancer treatment. The CDR3 reads CAWSLKTGFSNQPQHF. CDR3 sequence (DNA): TGTGCCTGGAGTTTGAAGACAGGGTTTAGCAATCAGCCCCAGCATTTT.